The present T cell receptor (beta chain) was sequenced within a study of response to subunit inactivated influenza vaccine (dated by TCRdb to the late 2010s). With respect to the entire study: Deep quantitative profiling of the T cell receptor repertoire was used in the study to follow responses to a trivalent subunit inactivated influenza vaccine.

Overall study outcomes, separate from this receptor: It was suggested by the authors that each seasonal influenza vaccination may recruit only a limited number of new T cells.

The library was obtained by RT-PCR. The sample was run on an Illumina HiSeq 2500. TCRdb reworked the public reads: Q25 trimming with fastp, MiXCR clone assembly, productive beta chains retained. Every distinct CDR3 protein forms one entry, paired with its most common genes and DNA. The sample contains 500,000 to 600,000 distinct CDR3 sequences, 12% to 15% of them found a single time. Approximately 10% of the sample is in the top ten clones. The CDR3 goes from the cysteine to the phenylalanine over 12 residues. Only the CDR3 part of the read is kept: 36 bases, read in frame from the first base. CDR1 and CDR2 (SQVTM, ANQGSEA) derive from the germline V gene. Trimming at the junction amounts to 3 bases on V and 4 bases on J, and the germline ends lie 9 bases apart. The sample holds many counts of this clonotype. Its antigen is currently not known. Base-call qualities are not available, and no considerably larger clone is one nucleotide away.

This receptor was identified in a man aged 50 or older who received an inactivated influenza vaccine. Donor details come from another sample of the same person, matched by shared clones. The rearranged chain carries TRBV29-1 and TRBJ1-1, and possibly TRBD1, on 5 matching bases. The specimen comprised PBMCs from blood, sampled approximately 13 days after vaccination. The bases read TGCAGCGTTGATAAGGGGAGCACTGAAGCTTTCTTT. This encodes CSVDKGSTEAFF.